This TCR beta chain was captured by sequencing in a study of blood T cell repertoires in COVID-19. Study summary: Donors in the United States, Italy and Spain gave samples during acute or convalescent COVID-19.

Clones were sequenced by immunoSEQ multiplex PCR, and TCRdb holds only the in-frame ones, with some missing. The table shows about 64,000 clones, with around 79% occurring only once. Germline V CDR1 and CDR2: LGHDT, YNNKEL (reference sequence). V was clipped by 7 bases and J by 8 bases; unmatched bases: 16. The CDR3 length is 17 residues. Sequences were obtained from peripheral blood. This chain uses TRBV3-1 (or the pseudogene TRBV3-2) with TRBJ2-1; 11 bases align to TRBD2. The TCR comes from a human donor in a cohort sampled during active COVID-19. CDR3 in DNA: TGTGCCAGCACAGATACTAGCGGGAGTAGTGCTAGCGATGAGCAGTTCTTC. As protein: CASTDTSGSSASDEQFF.